The 23 T cell receptor beta chains below all came from one sample that was sequenced in a study of high-grade serous ovarian cancer treatment subgroups. Tumor samples were taken before definitive surgery or chemotherapy. Method: immunoSEQ multiplex PCR; TCRdb's copy keeps in-frame clones and lacks some. Counted here are about 1,200 clones, 70% to 75% occurring once; the ten biggest clones make up 18%. Sequenced sample: tumor tissue. Every receptor here comes from a human donor with high-grade serous ovarian cancer.

This sequence joins TRBV4-1 and TRBJ1-1; TRBD1 matches at 8 bases. Germline assignment: CDR1 MGHRA and CDR2 YSYEKL. V lost 4 bases to trimming and J lost 1 base; unmatched junction nucleotides: 5. The CDR3 contains 15 residues. The chain's CDR3 is CASSLPTGENTEAFF. The CDR3 DNA follows: TGCGCCAGCAGCCTACCGACAGGGGAGAACACTGAAGCTTTCTTT.

In this sample, this clone turned up a few times. The V and J genes are TRBV2 and TRBJ2-2, with 9 bases matching TRBD2. The CDR3 is made up of 18 amino acids. Per the germline V gene, CDR1 is SNHLY and CDR2 is FYNNEI. The trim removed 7 bases at V and 4 bases at J, leaving 16 bases unmatched. The CDR3 here is CASTPAGGIAGLTGELFF. The CDR3 DNA follows: TGTGCCAGCACTCCCGCGGGAGGGATAGCGGGGCTCACCGGGGAGCTGTTTTTT.

This clone was observed once. The genes are TRBV6-1 and TRBJ1-4, with 9 positions matching TRBD1. The CDR3 is made up of 14 amino acids. J was trimmed by 8 bases and V by 3 bases; bases with no gene match: 4. Germline V gives CDR1 MNHNS, CDR2 SASEGT. CDR3 sequence: CASSDGQGSEKLFF. CDR3 nucleotide sequence: TGTGCCAGCAGTGACGGACAGGGGAGCGAAAAACTGTTTTTT.

J is TRBJ2-6 and V is TRBV21-1; the table calls TRBD1, which could not be checked here. TRBV21-1 is designated a pseudogene. CDR3 length equals 18 residues. CDR3 coding DNA: TGTGCCAGCAGCAAATCATGGGCTAACCTCTCTGGGGCCAACGTCCTGACTTTC. Translated: CASSKSWANLSGANVLTF.

The chain links TRBV5-5 to TRBJ1-1; D gene unclear. This CDR3 is 15 amino acids long. Looked up from germline, CDR1 is SGHKS and CDR2 is YYEKEE (reference sequence). V shed 3 bases and J shed 5 bases, with 17 bases lying between them. Here the CDR3 reads CASSSSAVSGTEAFF. For the CDR3, the DNA is TGTGCCAGCAGCTCCTCTGCGGTATCGGGAACTGAAGCTTTCTTT. Full variable domain (outside the CDR3, taken from reference TRBV5-5 and TRBJ1-1): DAGVTQSPTHLIKTRGQQVTLRCSPISGHKSVSWYQQVLGQGPQFIFQYYEKEERGRGNFPDRFSARQFPNYSSELNVNALLLGDSALYLCASSSSAVSGTEAFFGQGTRLTVV.

CDR3: CASSRPGLPGETQYF. The CDR3 DNA is TGTGCCAGCAGCCGGCCCGGACTCCCAGGAGAGACCCAGTACTTC. The chain combines TRBV28 with TRBJ2-5; tentatively, D is TRBD2 (5 bases). CDR1 MDHEN and CDR2 SYDVKM come from the germline V gene. The CDR3 is made up of 15 amino acids. The germline V and J ends were trimmed by 6 bases and 4 bases, with 18 bases remaining between them.

The rearrangement links TRBV7-6 to TRBJ2-2; no clear D. V gave up 1 base and J gave up 6 bases, with 6 bases separating them. The CDR3 runs to 13 residues. CDR1 is SGHVS, CDR2 FNYEAQ, per germline. Here the CDR3 reads CASSLGAAGELFF. The CDR3, as DNA: TGTGCCAGCAGCTTAGGGGCAGCCGGGGAGCTGTTTTTT.

The V gene is TRBV5-5, the J gene TRBJ1-5; D unresolved. The length of the CDR3 is 15 residues. Germline assignment: CDR1 SGHKS and CDR2 YYEKEE (reference sequence). The germline V and J ends were trimmed by 4 bases and 5 bases, with 16 bases remaining between them. The CDR3 nucleotides read TGTGCCAGCAGCCTCAGTGGGGATCGTGATCAGCCCCAGCATTTT. Protein product: CASSLSGDRDQPQHF.

The chain couples TRBV5-1 to TRBJ2-2; TRBD2 agrees at 14 bases. V dropped 5 bases and J dropped 1; count of bases not matched to a gene: 10. Germline assignment: CDR1 SGHRS and CDR2 YFSETQ. This CDR3 is built from 19 residues. CDR3 protein: CASSRSGTSGGVNTGELFF. In DNA form, the CDR3 reads TGCGCCAGCAGTCGCTCCGGGACTAGCGGGGGAGTGAACACCGGGGAGCTGTTTTTT.

The chain has TRBV11-2 and TRBJ2-2; D may match TRBD1 or TRBD2 (5 bases each). The germline V and J ends were trimmed by 5 bases and 0 bases, with 22 bases remaining between them. The CDR3 is made up of 19 amino acids. Germline CDR1 is SGHAT and CDR2 is FQNNGV. The CDR3: CASSRRIGAEPANTGELFF. CDR3 DNA sequence: TGTGCCAGCAGCCGGAGGATAGGGGCGGAACCCGCGAACACCGGGGAGCTGTTTTTT.

This clone was detected once. Different DNA sequences within this sample yield the same CDR3. The chain carries TRBV28 and TRBJ2-7; tentative D call: TRBD2 (6 bases). CDR1 is MDHEN and CDR2 is SYDVKM in the germline V gene. This CDR3 is 15 amino acids long. V was trimmed by 6 bases and J by 4 bases, leaving 19 bases between them. CDR3: CASSPPGTPTYEQYF. The CDR3 DNA sequence: TGTGCCAGCAGCCCCCCCGGGACTCCCACTTACGAGCAGTACTTC.

This clone was counted only a few times. This chain joins TRBV9 and TRBJ1-6; D is uncertain. The CDR3 is made up of 13 amino acids. The ends were cut back, 3 bases at V and 6 bases at J, with 7 bases in the middle. Germline CDR1 SGDLS, CDR2 YYNGEE. The CDR3 protein is CASSGTPNSPLHF. In DNA form, the CDR3 reads TGTGCCAGCAGCGGGACGCCTAATTCACCCCTCCACTTT. The variable domain in full, completed from reference TRBV9 and TRBJ1-6, reads DSGVTQTPKHLITATGQRVTLRCSPRSGDLSVYWYQQSLDQGLQFLIQYYNGEERAKGNILERFSAQQFPDLHSELNLSSLELGDSALYFCASSGTPNSPLHFGNGTRLTVT.

The V and J genes are TRBV6-5 and TRBJ1-1; 7 nucleotides line up with TRBD1. The V gene's germline CDR1 is MNHEY and CDR2 SVGAGI. J was trimmed by 1 base and V by 4 bases; bases with no gene match: 9. CDR3 length: 16 amino acids. The CDR3 coding sequence is TGTGCCAGCAGTTCGGGACAGACCCTCCCGAACACTGAAGCTTTCTTT. This codes for CASSSGQTLPNTEAFF.

This clone turned up a few times. The CDR3 is CASSPFGGRYTEAFF. In nucleotides, the CDR3 is TGTGCCAGCAGCCCCTTTGGGGGGAGGTACACTGAAGCTTTCTTT. This chain joins TRBV5-6 and TRBJ1-1; D is perhaps TRBD1 (5 bases). Trimming cost V 4 bases and J 3 bases, with 16 bases left between them. The CDR3 has 15 amino acids. Germline V gives CDR1 SGHDT, CDR2 YYEEEE. Based on the CDR3 plus reference TRBV5-6 and TRBJ1-1, the full variable domain is DAGVTQSPTHLIKTRGQQVTLRCSPKSGHDTVSWYQQALGQGPQFIFQYYEEEERQRGNFPDRFSGHQFPNYSSELNVNALLLGDSALYLCASSPFGGRYTEAFFGQGTRLTVV.

J is TRBJ1-1 and V is TRBV28; a weak D match, TRBD1 (6 bases). The CDR3 is made up of 15 amino acids. Germline V gives CDR1 MDHEN, CDR2 SYDVKM. The germline V and J ends were trimmed by 3 bases and 1 base, with 12 bases remaining between them. The CDR3 DNA follows: TGTGCCAGCAGTTTCCCGGGACACCCGAACACTGAAGCTTTCTTT. This codes for CASSFPGHPNTEAFF.

As DNA, the CDR3 is TGTGCCAGCAGTAGAGGTGGGGGCTATGGCTACACCTTC. This gives the protein CASSRGGGYGYTF. The chain links TRBV28 to TRBJ1-2; a weak D match, TRBD1 (5 bases). Germline CDR1 MDHEN, CDR2 SYDVKM. Deletions cut 5 bases from V and 4 bases from J, with 11 bases between. CDR3 length: 13 amino acids.

The J gene is TRBJ2-3, the V gene TRBV7-9, with 7 positions matching TRBD1. The germline gives CDR1 SEHNR, CDR2 FQNEAQ (reference sequence). With V trimmed by 6 bases and J by 0 bases, 0 bases remained unmatched. CDR3 length: 13 amino acids. CDR3 coding DNA: TGTGCCAGCAGGACAGGGAGCACAGATACGCAGTATTTT. This encodes CASRTGSTDTQYF.

The CDR3, as DNA: TGTGCCAGCAGCTTAGGCGGGCGGGGAGAGACCCAGTACTTC. Translation gives CASSLGGRGETQYF. The rearrangement uses TRBV7-2 and TRBJ2-5, with a possible D match to TRBD2 (6 bases). V lost 1 base, J lost 4 bases, and 10 bases lay in between. Germline V lookup: CDR1 SGHTA, CDR2 FQGNSA. The CDR3 is made up of 14 amino acids.

The rearrangement uses TRBV28 and TRBJ2-3; a weak D match, TRBD2 (6 bases). This CDR3 comprises 15 residues. Germline loops: CDR1 MDHEN, CDR2 SYDVKM. V was cut by 3 bases and J by 1 base, with 11 bases left in between. CDR3: CASSLGDSGTDTQYF. For the CDR3, the DNA is TGTGCCAGCAGTTTGGGGGACTCGGGCACAGATACGCAGTATTTT.

The chain is built from TRBV6-5 and TRBJ2-3; D not certain. V shed 0 bases and J shed 1 base, with 2 bases lying between them. Germline V gives CDR1 MNHEY, CDR2 SVGAGI. The CDR3 has 13 amino acids. The CDR3 DNA is TGTGCCAGCAGTTACTCAGGCACAGATACGCAGTATTTT. It yields the protein CASSYSGTDTQYF.

Regarding this clone: Other DNA sequences in the sample encode the same CDR3. This chain uses TRBV28 with TRBJ2-7; 7 bases agree with TRBD1. The CDR3 covers 15 residues. Germline V CDR1 and CDR2: MDHEN, SYDVKM. V was clipped by 5 bases and J by 4 bases; unmatched bases: 11. The CDR3 spells CASSPPGQPLYEQYF. The CDR3 DNA follows: TGTGCCAGCAGTCCCCCGGGACAGCCTTTGTACGAGCAGTACTTC.

Only one count was recorded for this clone. V and J are TRBV5-1 and TRBJ2-1; D not resolved. The CDR3 consists of 12 residues. The germline gives CDR1 SGHRS, CDR2 YFSETQ. V lost 6 bases, J lost 6 bases, and 10 bases lay in between. This CDR3 is CASTLGGNEQFF. In DNA, the CDR3 is TGCGCCAGCACCCTTGGCGGCAATGAGCAGTTCTTC.

The chain couples TRBV5-5 to TRBJ1-4; no clear D. Trimming took off 4 bases at V and 5 bases at J, with 12 bases between the two ends. The germline gives CDR1 SGHKS, CDR2 YYEKEE (reference sequence). The CDR3 runs to 14 residues. Here the CDR3 reads CASSIGIVNEKLFF. The CDR3 nucleotides read TGTGCCAGCAGCATTGGGATAGTCAATGAAAAACTGTTTTTT.